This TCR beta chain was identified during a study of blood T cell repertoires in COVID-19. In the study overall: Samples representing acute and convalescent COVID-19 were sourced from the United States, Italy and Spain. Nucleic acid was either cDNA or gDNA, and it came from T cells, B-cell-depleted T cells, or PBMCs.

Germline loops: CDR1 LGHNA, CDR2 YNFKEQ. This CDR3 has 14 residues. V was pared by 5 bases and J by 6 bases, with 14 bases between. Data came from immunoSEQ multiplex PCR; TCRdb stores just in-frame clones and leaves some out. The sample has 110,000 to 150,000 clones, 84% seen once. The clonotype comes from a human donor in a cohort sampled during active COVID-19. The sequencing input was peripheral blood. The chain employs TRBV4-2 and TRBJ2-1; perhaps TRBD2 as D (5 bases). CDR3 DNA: TGTGCCAGCAGCAACCCGGGCGCGGGCAATGAGCAGTTCTTC. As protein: CASSNPGAGNEQFF.